Shown below are 24 T cell receptor beta chains from a single sample sequenced in a study of beta chain features in type 1 diabetes. Every bit of the isolated RNA underwent reverse transcription, so sequencing read expressed TCRB transcripts. Sequencing was performed with immunoSEQ multiplex PCR; in TCRdb, only in-frame clones are kept and a portion is missing. This table has 430,000 or so clones, 11% appearing once. The sample comprised naive CD4+ T cells from blood. These receptors originate from a woman aged 18-29 years in good health.

The V and J genes are TRBV28 and TRBJ2-5; 8 positions match TRBD2. J lost 3 bases, V lost 4 bases, and 7 bases had no gene match. Germline CDR1 is MDHEN and CDR2 is SYDVKM. The CDR3 extends over 15 amino acids. The CDR3, as DNA: TGTGCCAGCAGTTCCCCGGCGGGGGGCAAAGAGACCCAGTACTTC. Translated: CASSSPAGGKETQYF.

This chain uses TRBV7-8 with TRBJ2-7; D is unclear. Germline V gives CDR1 SGHVS, CDR2 FQNEAQ. V lost 1 base and J 1 base, leaving 8 bases between the germline ends. The CDR3 length is 14 residues. The DNA for the CDR3 is TGTGCCAGCAGCTTAGAGGTGGAGTCCTACGAGCAGTACTTC. Translation: CASSLEVESYEQYF.

The CDR3 sequence is CASSVGRGEQYF. The DNA of the CDR3 is TGTGCCAGCTCCGTAGGCAGGGGCGAGCAGTACTTC. This chain uses TRBV18 with TRBJ2-7, with a possible D match to TRBD1 (6 bases). This CDR3 has 12 amino acids. V was clipped by 6 bases and J by 6 bases, with 12 bases between them. Germline V lookup: CDR1 KGHSH, CDR2 LQKENI.

The chain carries TRBV11-3 and TRBJ1-1; D not resolved. This CDR3 comprises 14 residues. The ends were cut back, 4 bases at V and 2 bases at J, with 11 bases in the middle. Germline V lookup: CDR1 SGHNT, CDR2 YENEEA. The CDR3 loop reads CASSSEAGNTEAFF. The CDR3 DNA is TGTGCCAGCAGCTCAGAAGCGGGAAACACTGAAGCTTTCTTT.

CDR3 sequence (DNA): TGTGCCAGCAGCCAAGACCAGGGTTATGATTCACCCCTCCACTTT. As protein: CASSQDQGYDSPLHF. This chain uses TRBV4-2 with TRBJ1-6; TRBD1 might be the D (5 bases). CDR3 size: 15 residues. The germline CDR1 and CDR2 sequences are LGHNA and YNFKEQ. V gave up 0 bases and J gave up 8 bases, with 11 bases separating them.

This clone occurred a few times. The chain carries TRBV29-1 and TRBJ1-1, with 9 bases that match TRBD1. Trimming took 8 bases from V and 4 from J; bases not matched to a gene: 5. CDR1 is SQVTM, CDR2 ANQGSEA, per germline. The CDR3 spans 12 residues. This CDR3 reads CSPGQGITEAFF. The CDR3 bases are TGCAGCCCGGGACAGGGTATCACTGAAGCTTTCTTT.

This clone was detected only a few times. This sequence joins TRBV7-2 and TRBJ2-5; D remains ambiguous. Trimming cost V 4 bases and J 4 bases, with 4 bases left between them. The CDR3 loop spans 11 amino acids. Germline values: CDR1 SGHTA, CDR2 FQGNSA. CDR3 amino acids: CASSYTETQYF. CDR3 DNA sequence: TGTGCCAGCAGCTACACAGAGACCCAGTACTTC.

With respect to this clone: Other DNA sequences within the sample encode an identical CDR3. The rearrangement uses TRBV20-1 and TRBJ2-5; the D is unclear. The CDR3 totals 9 residues. CDR1 and CDR2 (germline): DFQATT, SNEGSKA (reference sequence). The CDR3 DNA is TGCAGCGCCAGGGAGACCCAGTACTTC. It yields the protein CSARETQYF.

This clone came up a few times. The rearrangement links TRBV15 to TRBJ1-4; possibly TRBD1 for D (6 bases). Deletions cut 7 bases from V and 4 bases from J, with 10 bases between. In germline, CDR1 is LNHNV, CDR2 YYDKDF (reference sequence). CDR3 length: 13 amino acids. Written as DNA, the CDR3 is TGTGCCACCAAAAGGGGGTTTAATGAAAAACTGTTTTTT. Translation: CATKRGFNEKLFF.

This clone was recorded a few times. Other DNA sequences in this specimen translate into the identical CDR3. The chain carries TRBV2 and TRBJ2-3; D ambiguous. V shed 4 bases and J shed 5 bases, with 4 bases lying between them. Germline CDR1 reads SNHLY; CDR2 reads FYNNEI. The CDR3 runs to 11 residues. CDR3 coding DNA: TGTGCCAGCAGTGCCAGAGATACGCAGTATTTT. Its protein is CASSARDTQYF.

This clone was found a few times. The V gene is TRBV5-1, the J gene TRBJ2-3, with 8 bases that match TRBD2. V lost 1 base and J lost 1; bases outside the gene matches: 5. The CDR3 loop spans 16 amino acids. CDR1 and CDR2 (germline): SGHRS, YFSETQ. Here the CDR3 reads CASSLTGGGRTDTQYF. The CDR3 DNA is TGCGCCAGCAGCTTGACGGGCGGGGGGCGCACAGATACGCAGTATTTT.

V gene TRBV9 combines with J gene TRBJ2-7; 10 bases are a match to TRBD2. CDR1 is SGDLS and CDR2 is YYNGEE in the germline V gene. V was clipped by 0 bases and J by 5 bases; unmatched bases: 5. The CDR3 is 15 amino acids. CDR3 region: CASSVDLAGVNEQYF. CDR3 DNA sequence: TGTGCCAGCAGCGTAGATCTAGCGGGAGTGAACGAGCAGTACTTC.

This clone was counted only a few times. The CDR3 spells CAWRVPGAWAKNIQYF. The CDR3 DNA follows: TGTGCCTGGAGGGTACCGGGGGCATGGGCCAAAAACATTCAGTACTTC. The chain links TRBV30 to TRBJ2-4; D is perhaps TRBD1 or TRBD2 (6 bases each). The CDR3 is 16 amino acids. Trimming cost V 3 bases and J 1 base, with 16 bases left between them. In germline, CDR1 is GTSNPN, CDR2 SVGIG (reference sequence).

The chain has TRBV4-3 and TRBJ2-2; perhaps TRBD1 as D (6 bases). V dropped 0 bases and J dropped 1 base, with 12 bases sitting between them. Germline CDR1 is LGHNA and CDR2 is YSLEER. This CDR3 has 17 amino acids. CDR3: CASSQDIGTLNTGELFF. The CDR3 DNA reads TGCGCCAGCAGCCAAGATATAGGGACATTGAACACCGGGGAGCTGTTTTTT.

Only a few counts were recorded for this clone. This CDR3 reads CASSLRAASGQETQYF. The CDR3 DNA is TGTGCCAGCAGCTTAAGGGCTGCGTCCGGGCAAGAGACCCAGTACTTC. The gene calls are TRBV7-3 and TRBJ2-5; D gene unclear. Germline V gene data show CDR1 as SGHTA and CDR2 as FQGTGA. Between the trimmed V and J ends, which lost 1 base and 2 bases, there was a span of 14 bases. The CDR3 length is 16 residues. Full variable domain (rest looked up from reference TRBV7-3 and TRBJ2-5): GAGVSQTPSNKVTEKGKYVELRCDPISGHTALYWYRQSLGQGPEFLIYFQGTGAADDSGLPNDRFFAVRPEGSVSTLKIQRTERGDSAVYLCASSLRAASGQETQYFGPGTRLLVL.

The chain links TRBV4-2 to TRBJ2-1; D not certain. V lost 0 bases to trimming and J lost 6 bases, with 9 bases between them. The CDR3 loop spans 14 amino acids. Germline V gene sequence: CDR1 LGHNA, CDR2 YNFKEQ. The CDR3 sequence: CASSQDPQSNEQFF. The CDR3 nucleotides read TGTGCCAGCAGCCAAGATCCCCAGAGCAATGAGCAGTTCTTC.

The V and J genes are TRBV6-5 and TRBJ2-4, with D possibly matching TRBD2 (5 bases). Germline-derived CDR1 and CDR2 are MNHEY and SVGAGI. CDR3 length: 15 residues. Trimming removed 4 bases at V and 3 bases at J, with 13 bases between. CDR3 region: CASSSRGLGKNIQYF. CDR3 DNA: TGTGCCAGCAGTTCCCGAGGGCTGGGCAAAAACATTCAGTACTTC.

The gene calls are TRBV7-2 and TRBJ2-3; no definite D call. Germline V gene sequence: CDR1 SGHTA, CDR2 FQGNSA. Trimming pared 1 base from V and 1 base from J, leaving 9 bases between. The CDR3 contains 15 residues. The CDR3 sequence: CASSLGRARTDTQYF. CDR3 in DNA: TGTGCCAGCAGCTTAGGGAGAGCCCGCACAGATACGCAGTATTTT. Full variable domain (rest looked up from reference TRBV7-2 and TRBJ2-3): GAGVSQSPSNKVTEKGKDVELRCDPISGHTALYWYRQSLGQGLEFLIYFQGNSAPDKSGLPSDRFSAERTGGSVSTLTIQRTQQEDSAVYLCASSLGRARTDTQYFGPGTRLTVL.

This sequence joins TRBV29-1 and TRBJ2-3, with TRBD1 matching over 10 bases. CDR1 SQVTM and CDR2 ANQGSEA come from the germline V gene. The CDR3 contains 16 residues. Losses at the gene ends were 1 base for V and 6 bases for J; bases not matched to a gene: 10. In DNA, the CDR3 is TGCAGCGTTGAAGGGCACCGACAGGGGGCGGTGGATACGCAGTATTTT. Its protein is CSVEGHRQGAVDTQYF.

In its sample, this clone was seen a few times. V and J are TRBV2 and TRBJ1-2; 8 nucleotides match TRBD1. This CDR3 region has 13 residues. The junction had 4 bases not matched to a gene; V was cut back by 6 bases and J by 4 bases. Germline assignment: CDR1 SNHLY and CDR2 FYNNEI. The CDR3 DNA reads TGTGCCAGCAGACTCGGGACAGGCTATGGCTACACCTTC. This gives the protein CASRLGTGYGYTF.

This clone was seen a few times. This chain links TRBV11-3 with TRBJ2-1; no firm D call. Germline values: CDR1 SGHNT, CDR2 YENEEA. There are 14 residues in the CDR3. Trimming left V 2 bases short and J 1 base short, with 6 bases between. Here the CDR3 reads CASSLTASYNEQFF. In nucleotides, the CDR3 is TGTGCCAGCAGCTTAACGGCTTCCTACAATGAGCAGTTCTTC. The full variable domain, rest sourced from reference TRBV11-3 and TRBJ2-1, is EAGVVQSPRYKIIEKKQPVAFWCNPISGHNTLYWYLQNLGQGPELLIRYENEEAVDDSQLPKDRFSAERLKGVDSTLKIQPAELGDSAVYLCASSLTASYNEQFFGPGTRLTVL.

This clone has only a few counts. The chain couples TRBV7-2 to TRBJ2-1, with D maybe TRBD2 (6 bases). Germline CDR1 and CDR2: SGHTA and FQGNSA. The CDR3 has 12 amino acids. V lost 5 bases and J lost 13, with 15 bases in between. CDR3 in amino acids: CASSPRETSQFF. CDR3 coding DNA: TGTGCCAGCAGCCCCCGAGAGACTAGTCAGTTCTTC.

This chain joins TRBV27 and TRBJ1-2; 9 bases match TRBD1. V lost 2 bases and J lost 4; bases outside the gene matches: 5. CDR3 length: 15 residues. From germline, CDR1 is MNHEY and CDR2 SMNVEV (reference sequence). The CDR3 nucleotides are TGTGCCAGCAGTTTAATGGGACAGGGCTCCTATGGCTACACCTTC. Residues: CASSLMGQGSYGYTF.

The count of this clone is one. The rearrangement joins TRBV15 to TRBJ1-5; no clear D gene. The V gene lost 0 bases and the J gene lost 2 bases, with 11 bases spanning the gap. CDR1 and CDR2 from the germline V gene are LNHNV and YYDKDF (reference sequence). This CDR3 spans 16 amino acids. DNA for the CDR3: TGTGCCACCAGCAGAGATATTTCGGGAGGCAATCAGCCCCAGCATTTT. Encoded protein: CATSRDISGGNQPQHF.